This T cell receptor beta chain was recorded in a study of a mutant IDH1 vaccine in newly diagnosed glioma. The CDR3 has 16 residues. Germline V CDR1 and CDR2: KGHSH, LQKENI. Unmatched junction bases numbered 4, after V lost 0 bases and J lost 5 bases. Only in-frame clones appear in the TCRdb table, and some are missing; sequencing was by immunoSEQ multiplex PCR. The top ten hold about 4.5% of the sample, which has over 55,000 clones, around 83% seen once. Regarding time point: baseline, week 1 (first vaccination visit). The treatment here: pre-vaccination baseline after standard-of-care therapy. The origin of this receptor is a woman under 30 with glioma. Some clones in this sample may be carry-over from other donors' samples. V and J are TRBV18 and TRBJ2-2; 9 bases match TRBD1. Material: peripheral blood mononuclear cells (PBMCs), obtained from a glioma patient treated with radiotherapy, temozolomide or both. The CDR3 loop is CASSPPGTGNTGELFF. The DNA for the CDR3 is TGTGCCAGCTCACCACCTGGGACAGGGAATACCGGGGAGCTGTTTTTT.